The source of this T cell receptor beta chain is a study of vaccination and CD4 T cells after COVID-19. Regarding this clonotype: What it binds is unknown.

CD4+ T cells that had been cultured provided DNA sequenced with the Oncomine TCR Beta short-read assay. TCRdb used MiXCR to reprocess the PCR reads, holding one entry per CDR3 protein. Counted here are about 23,000 distinct CDR3 sequences, around 43% occurring once; the ten biggest clones make up over 15%. Treatment indicated: approximately 9-day PBMC culture with coronavirus spike peptide pools or control peptides (ViraFEST assay). CDR3 length equals 16 residues. The germline V gene has CDR1 GTSNPN and CDR2 SVGIG (reference sequence). With V trimmed by 1 base and J by 2 bases, 9 bases remained unmatched.

V usage is TRBV30 and J usage is TRBJ2-3; 7 nucleotides line up with TRBD2. The sequenced sample was CD4+ T cells from blood, cultured in vitro, obtained before SARS-CoV-2 vaccination. The clonotype was recovered from a human donor who received a COVID-19 vaccine. This chain's CDR3 is CAWSGGSGVYTDTQYF. CDR3 DNA: TGTGCCTGGAGTGGTGGAAGCGGGGTATACACAGATACGCAGTATTTT.